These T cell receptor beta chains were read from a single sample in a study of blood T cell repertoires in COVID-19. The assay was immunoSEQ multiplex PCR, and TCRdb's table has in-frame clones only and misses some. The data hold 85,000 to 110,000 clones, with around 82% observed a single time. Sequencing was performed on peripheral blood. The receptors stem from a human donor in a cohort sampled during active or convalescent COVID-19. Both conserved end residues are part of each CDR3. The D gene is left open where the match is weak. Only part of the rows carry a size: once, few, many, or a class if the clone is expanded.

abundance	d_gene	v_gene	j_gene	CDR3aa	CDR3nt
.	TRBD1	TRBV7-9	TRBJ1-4	CASLVLQGAREKLFF	TGTGCCAGCCTGGTGTTACAGGGGGCGCGGGAAAAACTGTTTTTT
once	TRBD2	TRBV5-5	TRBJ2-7	CASSLETGTSSYEQYF	TGTGCCAGCAGCTTGGAAACCGGGACTAGTTCCTACGAGCAGTACTTC
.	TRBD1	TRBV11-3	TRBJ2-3	CASSLRQGATDTQYF	TGTGCCAGCAGCTTACGACAGGGGGCAACAGATACGCAGTATTTT
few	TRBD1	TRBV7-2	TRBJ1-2	CASSLAPGTGYGYTF	TGTGCCAGCAGCTTAGCGCCCGGGACAGGCTATGGCTACACCTTC
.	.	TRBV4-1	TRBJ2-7	CASSQDGGTVYEQYF	TGCGCCAGCAGCCAAGATGGAGGGACAGTCTACGAGCAGTACTTC
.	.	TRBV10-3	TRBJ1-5	CATRTRGSNQPQHF	TGTGCCACCAGGACACGGGGTAGCAATCAGCCCCAGCATTTT
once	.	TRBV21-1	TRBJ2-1	CASSRPGGTTDNEQFF	TGTGCCAGCAGCCGCCCTGGGGGGACTACCGACAATGAGCAGTTCTTC
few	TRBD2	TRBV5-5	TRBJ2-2	CASSLGGLAFGELFF	TGTGCCAGCAGCTTGGGGGGACTAGCTTTCGGGGAGCTGTTTTTT
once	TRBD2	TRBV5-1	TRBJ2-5	CASSTGLLAGGEETQYF	TGCGCCAGCAGCACCGGACTACTAGCGGGGGGGGAGGAGACCCAGTACTTC
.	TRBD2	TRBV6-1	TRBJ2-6	CASSEALAGGTGANVLTF	TGTGCCAGCAGTGAAGCGCTAGCGGGGGGGACTGGGGCCAACGTCCTGACTTTC
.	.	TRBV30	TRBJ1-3	CAWSFSIGGGSGNTIYF	TGTGCCTGGAGTTTCTCCATCGGGGGAGGGTCTGGAAACACCATATATTTT
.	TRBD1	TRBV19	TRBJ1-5	CASSITGQVSNQPQHF	TGTGCCAGTAGTATAACGGGACAGGTTAGCAATCAGCCCCAGCATTTT
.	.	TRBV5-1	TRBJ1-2	CASSWYGPTRSDGYTF	TGCGCCAGCAGCTGGTACGGTCCGACTCGATCGGATGGCTACACCTTC
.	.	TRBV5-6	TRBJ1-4	CASSPGVLQGKLFF	TGTGCCAGCAGCCCCGGCGTGCTACAGGGAAAACTGTTTTTT
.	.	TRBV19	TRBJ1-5	CASSIWRGSSGQPQHF	TGTGCCAGTAGTATCTGGAGGGGATCGAGCGGTCAGCCCCAGCATTTT
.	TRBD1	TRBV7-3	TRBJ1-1	CASSTRTGGEAFF	TGTGCCAGCAGCACCCGGACAGGGGGCGAAGCTTTCTTT
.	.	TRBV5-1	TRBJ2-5	CASSLEGRDTQETQYF	TGCGCCAGCAGCTTGGAGGGTCGGGACACACAAGAGACCCAGTACTTC
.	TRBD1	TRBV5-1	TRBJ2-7	CASSLGTRQGDEQYF	TGCGCCAGCAGCCTCGGGACCCGACAGGGCGACGAGCAGTACTTC
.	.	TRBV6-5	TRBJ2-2	CASSSKGGYTGELFF	TGTGCCAGCAGCTCAAAGGGGGGGTACACCGGGGAGCTGTTTTTT
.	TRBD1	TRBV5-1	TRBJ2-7	CASSLEGAGEQYF	TGCGCCAGCAGCTTGGAGGGGGCCGGAGAGCAGTACTTC
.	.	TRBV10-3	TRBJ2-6	CAISDRGTGANVLTF	TGTGCCATCAGTGATAGGGGTACTGGGGCCAACGTCCTGACTTTC
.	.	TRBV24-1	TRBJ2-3	CATSGVTDTQYF	TGTGCCACCAGTGGAGTTACAGATACGCAGTATTTT
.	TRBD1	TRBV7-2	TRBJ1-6	CASSLAGQGTNSPLHF	TGTGCCAGCAGCTTAGCGGGACAGGGAACGAATTCACCCCTCCACTTT
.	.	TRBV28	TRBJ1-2	CASSLPGGGNYGYTF	TGTGCCAGCAGTTTACCCGGTGGAGGGAACTATGGCTACACCTTC
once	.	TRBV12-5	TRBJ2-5	CASGLDPEETQYF	TGTGCTAGTGGTTTGGACCCGGAGGAGACCCAGTACTTC
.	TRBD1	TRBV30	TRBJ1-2	CAWTGGNYGYTF	TGTGCCTGGACAGGGGGCAACTATGGCTACACCTTC
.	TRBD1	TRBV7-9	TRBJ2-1	CASSPTGTPYNEQFF	TGTGCCAGCAGCCCGACAGGGACCCCTTACAATGAGCAGTTCTTC
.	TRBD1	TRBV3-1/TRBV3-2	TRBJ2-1	CASSQQTGAYNEQFF	TGTGCCAGCAGCCAACAGACAGGGGCCTACAATGAGCAGTTCTTC
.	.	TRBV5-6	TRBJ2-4	CASSLDGVLAKNIQYF	TGTGCCAGCAGCTTGGACGGAGTTCTAGCCAAAAACATTCAGTACTTC
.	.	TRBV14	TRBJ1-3	CASSQTAWSGNTIYF	TGTGCCAGCAGCCAGACTGCCTGGTCAGGAAACACCATATATTTT
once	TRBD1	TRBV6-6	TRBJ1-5	CASSPRNWDSVSNQPQHF	TGTGCCAGCAGTCCACGGAACTGGGACAGCGTAAGCAATCAGCCCCAGCATTTT
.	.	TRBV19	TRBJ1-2	CASSTMPLDKGSWGYGYTF	TGTGCCAGTAGTACTATGCCCTTGGACAAGGGATCCTGGGGCTATGGCTACACCTTC
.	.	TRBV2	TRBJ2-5	CASSEASGGASQETQYF	TGTGCCAGCAGTGAAGCAAGTGGCGGGGCCAGTCAAGAGACCCAGTACTTC
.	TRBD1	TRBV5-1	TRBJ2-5	CASSLGDRDQETQYF	TGCGCCAGCAGCTTGGGGGACAGGGACCAAGAGACCCAGTACTTC
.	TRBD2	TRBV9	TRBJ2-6	CASSVPRTGTSAHSGANVLTF	TGTGCCAGCAGCGTACCTAGGACCGGGACTAGCGCCCACTCTGGGGCCAACGTCCTGACTTTC
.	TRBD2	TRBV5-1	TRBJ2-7	CASRAGSYEQYF	TGCGCCAGCCGAGCGGGGAGCTACGAGCAGTACTTC
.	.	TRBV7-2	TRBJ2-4	CASSPLVVTKNIQYF	TGTGCCAGCAGCCCCCTAGTGGTGACCAAAAACATTCAGTACTTC
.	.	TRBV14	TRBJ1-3	CASSQELGAYGNTIYF	TGTGCCAGCAGCCAAGAGTTGGGGGCGTATGGAAACACCATATATTTT
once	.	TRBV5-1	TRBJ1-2	CASSSLNYGYTF	TGCGCCAGCAGCTCACTTAACTATGGCTACACCTTC
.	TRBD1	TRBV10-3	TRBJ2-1	CAIRTGAPSSNEQFF	TGTGCCATCAGAACAGGGGCCCCATCATCCAATGAGCAGTTCTTC
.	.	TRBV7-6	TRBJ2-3	CASSFPPRDITDTQYF	TGTGCCAGCAGCTTTCCGCCTCGGGACATTACAGATACGCAGTATTTT